A selection of T cell receptor beta chains follows, all from one sample in a study of cytomegalovirus exposure and HLA in healthy donors. TCRdb keeps only in-frame clones here, not all; method: immunoSEQ multiplex PCR. The sample holds 140,000 to 150,000 clones, around a tenth seen once. The sample was PBMCs. The source is a male donor in good health and CMV-seronegative. Each CDR3 is given without its conserved first and last residue. The order of the fields is V gene, J gene, CDR3 protein.

v_call: TRBV19; j_call: TRBJ2-1; cdr3_aa: ASSPDRVNEQF
v_call: TRBV7-8; j_call: TRBJ1-6; cdr3_aa: ASSLSQPYNSPLH
v_call: TRBV6-6; j_call: TRBJ1-5; cdr3_aa: ASRPGSNQPQH
v_call: TRBV6-5; j_call: TRBJ1-6; cdr3_aa: ASSPDRAGSPLH
v_call: TRBV2; j_call: TRBJ2-2; cdr3_aa: ASSRGTSGGTGELF
v_call: TRBV27; j_call: TRBJ1-1; cdr3_aa: ASSLSGRSEAF
v_call: TRBV7-2; j_call: TRBJ1-1; cdr3_aa: ASSLDRVNTEAF
v_call: TRBV11-2; j_call: TRBJ2-7; cdr3_aa: ASSLAMTSGGANEQY
v_call: TRBV5-4; j_call: TRBJ1-2; cdr3_aa: ASSLGSRGATYGYT
v_call: TRBV7-9; j_call: TRBJ1-5; cdr3_aa: ASSFGGYNQPQH
v_call: TRBV7-2; j_call: TRBJ1-1; cdr3_aa: ASSSVSTEAF
v_call: TRBV18; j_call: TRBJ1-1; cdr3_aa: ASSRDRVGIMNTEAF
v_call: TRBV4-1; j_call: TRBJ1-1; cdr3_aa: ASSQDREPEAF
v_call: TRBV5-1; j_call: TRBJ2-3; cdr3_aa: ASSLFTGNSDTQY
v_call: TRBV5-4; j_call: TRBJ2-1; cdr3_aa: ASRSGTSAYNEQF
v_call: TRBV6-5; j_call: TRBJ2-7; cdr3_aa: ASSYGAANPYEQY
v_call: TRBV5-6; j_call: TRBJ2-7; cdr3_aa: ASSPEGSSYEQY
v_call: TRBV5-1; j_call: TRBJ1-1; cdr3_aa: ASSLTVSGRTEAF
v_call: TRBV18; j_call: TRBJ2-7; cdr3_aa: ASSPNRGNSYEQY
v_call: TRBV6-5; j_call: TRBJ2-1; cdr3_aa: ASSYAVSMVNEQF
v_call: TRBV9; j_call: TRBJ2-2; cdr3_aa: ASSVDGSENTGELF
v_call: TRBV2; j_call: TRBJ2-7; cdr3_aa: ASSGDGTAPYEQY
v_call: TRBV28; j_call: TRBJ1-4; cdr3_aa: ASSSRRGPLFEKLF
v_call: TRBV15; j_call: TRBJ1-5; cdr3_aa: ATSPGGVRQPQH
v_call: TRBV7-2; j_call: TRBJ1-1; cdr3_aa: ASTLRAGAGHTEAF
v_call: TRBV29-1; j_call: TRBJ2-7; cdr3_aa: SVRTGGAGEQY
v_call: TRBV5-8; j_call: TRBJ1-4; cdr3_aa: ASTSGYEKLF
v_call: TRBV7-2; j_call: TRBJ2-2; cdr3_aa: ASSSDAGELF
v_call: TRBV6-5; j_call: TRBJ1-1; cdr3_aa: ASSPGYTEAF
v_call: TRBV5-1; j_call: TRBJ2-7; cdr3_aa: ASSFDDRGSSYEQY
v_call: TRBV27; j_call: TRBJ2-7; cdr3_aa: ASSYAGVNEQY
v_call: TRBV11-2; j_call: TRBJ2-5; cdr3_aa: ASSVRPGHGDFETQY
v_call: TRBV28; j_call: TRBJ2-7; cdr3_aa: ASSPTGGRVYEQY
v_call: TRBV10-3; j_call: TRBJ2-1; cdr3_aa: AISEVGSNEQF
v_call: TRBV6-4; j_call: TRBJ2-1; cdr3_aa: ASSLLAGVGNEQF